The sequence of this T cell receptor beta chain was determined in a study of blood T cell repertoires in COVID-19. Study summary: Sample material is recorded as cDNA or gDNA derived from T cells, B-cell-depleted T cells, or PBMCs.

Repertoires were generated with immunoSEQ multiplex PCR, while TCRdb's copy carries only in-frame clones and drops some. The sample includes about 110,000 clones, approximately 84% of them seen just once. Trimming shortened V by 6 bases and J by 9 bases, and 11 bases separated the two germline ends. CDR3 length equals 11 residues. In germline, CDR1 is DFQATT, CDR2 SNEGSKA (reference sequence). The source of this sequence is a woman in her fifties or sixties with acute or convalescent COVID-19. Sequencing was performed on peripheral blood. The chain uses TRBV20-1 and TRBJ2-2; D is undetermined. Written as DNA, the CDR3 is TGCAGTGCACAAGTCCGAAGGGAGCTGTTTTTT. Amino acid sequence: CSAQVRRELFF.